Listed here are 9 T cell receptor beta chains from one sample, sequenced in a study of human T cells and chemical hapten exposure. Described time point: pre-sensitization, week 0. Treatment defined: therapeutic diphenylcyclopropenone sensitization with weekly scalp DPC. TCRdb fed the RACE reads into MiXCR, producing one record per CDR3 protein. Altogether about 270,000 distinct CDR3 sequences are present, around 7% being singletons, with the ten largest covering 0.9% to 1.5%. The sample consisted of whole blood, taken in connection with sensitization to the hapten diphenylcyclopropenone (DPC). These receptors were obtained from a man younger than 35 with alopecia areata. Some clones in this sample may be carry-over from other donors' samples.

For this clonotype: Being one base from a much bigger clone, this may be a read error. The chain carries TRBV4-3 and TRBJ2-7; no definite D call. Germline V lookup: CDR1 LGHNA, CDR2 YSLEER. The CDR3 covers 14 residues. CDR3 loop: CASSQEGRSYELYF. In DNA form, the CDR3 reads TGCGCCAGCAGCCAAGAAGGCCGCTCCTACGAGCTGTACTTC.

For the CDR3, the DNA is TGTGCCAGCATCTCCGGGACAGGGGACGGGGAGCTGTTTTTT. It specifies CASISGTGDGELFF. V is TRBV11-2 and J is TRBJ2-2, with TRBD1 matching over 10 bases. The germline V gene encodes CDR1 SGHAT and CDR2 FQNNGV. The CDR3 has 14 residues. V shed 7 bases and J 7 bases; nucleotides not matched to a gene: 6.

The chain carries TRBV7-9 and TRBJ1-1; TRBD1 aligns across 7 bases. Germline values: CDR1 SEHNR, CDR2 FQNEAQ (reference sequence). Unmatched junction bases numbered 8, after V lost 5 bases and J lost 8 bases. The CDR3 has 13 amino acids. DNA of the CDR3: TGTGCCAGCAGCCAGCAGACAGGGCGAGAAGCTTTCTTT. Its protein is CASSQQTGREAFF.

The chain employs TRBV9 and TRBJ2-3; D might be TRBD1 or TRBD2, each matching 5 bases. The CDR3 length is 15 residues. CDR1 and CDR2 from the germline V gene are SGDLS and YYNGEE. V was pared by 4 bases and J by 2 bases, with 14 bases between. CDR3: CASSNSGSFTDTQYF. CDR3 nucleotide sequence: TGTGCCAGCAGCAACTCAGGGAGTTTCACAGATACGCAGTATTTT.

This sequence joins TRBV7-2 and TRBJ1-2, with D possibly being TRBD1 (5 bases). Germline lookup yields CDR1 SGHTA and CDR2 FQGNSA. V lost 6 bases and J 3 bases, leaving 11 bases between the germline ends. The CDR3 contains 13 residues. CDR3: CASRPGQDYGYTF. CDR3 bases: TGTGCCAGCAGGCCAGGACAAGACTATGGCTACACCTTC. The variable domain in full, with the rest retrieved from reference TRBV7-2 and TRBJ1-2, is GAGVSQSPSNKVTEKGKDVELRCDPISGHTALYWYRQSLGQGLEFLIYFQGNSAPDKSGLPSDRFSAERTGGSVSTLTIQRTQQEDSAVYLCASRPGQDYGYTFGSGTRLTVV.

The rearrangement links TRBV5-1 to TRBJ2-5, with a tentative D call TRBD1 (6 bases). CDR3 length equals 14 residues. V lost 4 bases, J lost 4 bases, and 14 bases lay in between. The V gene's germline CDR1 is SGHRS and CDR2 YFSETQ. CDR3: CASSPGRTVETQYF. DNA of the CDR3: TGCGCCAGCAGCCCCGGACGGACAGTAGAGACCCAGTACTTC.

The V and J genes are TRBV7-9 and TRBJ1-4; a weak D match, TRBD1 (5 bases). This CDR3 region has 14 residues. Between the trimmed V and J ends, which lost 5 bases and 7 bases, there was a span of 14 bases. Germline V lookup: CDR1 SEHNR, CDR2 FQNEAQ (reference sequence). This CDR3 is CASSPGPGGEKLFF. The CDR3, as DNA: TGTGCCAGCAGCCCGGGACCCGGCGGTGAAAAACTGTTTTTT.

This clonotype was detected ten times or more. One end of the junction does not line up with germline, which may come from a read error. The CDR3 sequence: CASSFDREETQYF. DNA of the CDR3: TGTGCCAGCAGTTTTGACAGGGAAGAGACCCAGTACTTC. The chain is built from TRBV5-1 and TRBJ2-5; 7 bases agree with TRBD1. The CDR3 is 13 residues long. Germline lookup yields CDR1 SGHRS and CDR2 YFSETQ.

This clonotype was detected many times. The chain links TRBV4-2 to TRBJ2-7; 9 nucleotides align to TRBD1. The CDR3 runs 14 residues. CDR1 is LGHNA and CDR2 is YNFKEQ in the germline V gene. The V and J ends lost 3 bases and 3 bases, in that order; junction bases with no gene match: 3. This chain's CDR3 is CASSHGTGNYEQYF. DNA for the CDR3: TGTGCCAGCAGCCATGGGACAGGGAACTACGAGCAGTACTTC.